This TCR beta chain was captured in a study of Ad26.COV2.S vaccination and SARS-CoV-2 variants. Study information: Each vaccinee took Ad26.COV2.S intramuscularly, once or twice 56 days apart. Study-wide findings and caveats: Spike-specific TCR breadth ran higher among vaccine recipients than placebo recipients.

This table comes from immunoSEQ multiplex PCR, and its TCRdb copy is limited to in-frame clones, with some not included. Here the sample spans hundreds of thousands of clones, more than 70% being singletons. With regard to this clone: Its antigen remains unidentified.

Treatment described: around 19 received Ad26.COV2.S at low or high dose, single or two shots; 5 received placebo; per-sample allocation not given. The study sampled participants on day 63 after the first vaccine or placebo injection. The administered vaccine (an Ad26 vector) expressed Wuhan-strain SARS-CoV-2 spike. Germline CDR1 SEHNR, CDR2 FQNEAQ (reference sequence). There are 17 residues in the CDR3. Trimming took 3 bases from V and 6 from J, leaving 22 bases between them. This specimen was peripheral blood, taken in a trial of Ad26.COV2.S vaccine versus placebo. This sequence was found in a person between 18 and 60 years old who received the Ad26.COV2.S COVID-19 vaccine or a placebo. The V call is TRBV7-9, the J call TRBJ2-3; no clear D gene. The CDR3 loop is CASSFGIGIIISDTQYF. Here the CDR3 DNA reads TGTGCCAGCAGCTTTGGTATAGGCATAATTATTTCGGATACGCAGTATTTT.